This T cell receptor beta chain was captured in a study of PD-L1 blockade in urothelial cancer (dated by TCRdb to about 2017). Background on the whole study: All patients started therapy around 2014 and received atezolizumab 1,200 mg intravenously every 3 weeks. Twenty-five of 29 patients were males with bladder-origin urothelial cancer, and about 65% of the roughly 30 reported a prior smoking history. Patients had an ECOG performance status of 0 or 1 and had received between 0 and 3 prior chemotherapy regimens. Blood samples were analyzed at two time points: 3 weeks after treatment start (second dose) and 6 weeks after treatment start. Blood samples gave median yields of around 140,000 T cells and approximately 80,000 unique TCRs, along with a median clonality of 0.080. The study was an exploratory multi-omic analysis of somatic, immune and clinical correlates of response to PD-L1 blockade with atezolizumab in urothelial cancer. Pretreatment tumor samples and matched peripheral blood, collected serially before and after atezolizumab treatment, underwent TCR sequencing. Durable clinical benefit was defined as a progression-free survival longer than 6 months, and TCR features were additionally tested against progression-free survival and overall survival. In the same patients, pretreatment tumors underwent whole exome sequencing and RNA sequencing in addition to TCR sequencing. Nine patients achieved durable clinical benefit and about 22 did not. Twenty-nine patients had pretreatment blood TCR-seq, around 25 had at least one posttreatment blood collection, and around 25 had tumor TCR-seq. Study-level results and caveats: Patients with durable benefit showed greater expansion of tumor-associated TCR clones in peripheral blood 3 weeks after starting treatment (n ≈ 21, p = 0.022). Because the sample size was small (n ≈ 27) and many exploratory analyses were performed, the results are intended to be hypothesis-generating. A pretreatment peripheral blood TCR clonality below the median was linked to improved progression-free and overall survival.

On this clone: Which antigen it targets is not known. No base quality values were provided; no much bigger clone lies one nucleotide off.

Taken with the paper, the label for time point translates to: pretreatment peripheral blood. A cohort of more than 25 patients with locally advanced or metastatic urothelial carcinoma, treated at Memorial Sloan Kettering on a trial protocol, was included. Peripheral blood mononuclear cells were collected from each patient pretreatment and during treatment, giving between 1 and 8 total time points per patient. The Qiagen DNeasy Blood extraction kit was used to purify genomic DNA from total PBMCs and from tumor samples. PBMCs were collected pretreatment and during treatment, and were isolated and stored as previously described. Synthetic TCR analog templates were spiked into each PCR so that absolute template abundance could be estimated from read counts. TCRbeta CDR3 regions were amplified from genomic DNA with bias-controlled V and J gene primers using the immunoSEQ assay. Rearranged TCRbeta segments were sequenced at approximately 20X coverage. Concerning the study's data processing: Sequencing errors were corrected by clustering and CDR3s were annotated against IMGT to assign V, D and J genes. Out-of-frame and stop-codon sequences were excluded, and only productive TCRbeta rearrangements were used in downstream analyses. Clonality was computed as one minus Shannon entropy normalized by the log of the number of unique productive sequences. Clones differing between time points or between blood and tumor were identified by Fisher's exact test with Benjamini-Hochberg correction at adjusted p below 0.01. The immuneACCESS repertoire file appears here via TCRdb, limited to in-frame rearrangements. These files lack a portion of the clones; in checked studies, under half of the deficit traces to unresolved V genes, and the cause of the others is not known. V, J and clone size are those of that table, while D and trimming were read from the DNA. The table for this sample lists approximately 90,000 clones; nearly 90% of them were counted only once. 1.5% to 2% of the sample belongs to the ten largest clones.

This TCR derives from a man in his sixties with urothelial cancer. The starting material was PBMCs, obtained around atezolizumab (anti-PD-L1) treatment.

The bases are TGTGCCAGCTCACTACTCCTCGGACGAACTCCAGGGAACACCATATATTTT. This translates into CASSLLLGRTPGNTIYF. This chain is built from TRBV18 and TRBJ1-3; the D gene is possibly TRBD1, with 5 bases matching. The CDR3 numbers 17 residues from cysteine through phenylalanine. Only the CDR3 part of the read is kept: 51 bases, read in frame from the first base. The germline V gene supplies CDR1 KGHSH and CDR2 LQKENI. Between the V and J ends, shortened by 4 bases and 7 bases respectively, the junction contains 23 bases. The CDR3, completed at both ends by the reference TRBV18 and TRBJ1-3 genes, gives the full variable domain NAGVMQNPRHLVRRRGQEARLRCSPMKGHSHVYWYRQLPEEGLKFMVYLQKENIIDESGMPKERFSAEFPKEGPSILRIQQVVRGDSAAYFCASSLLLGRTPGNTIYFGEGSWLTVV.